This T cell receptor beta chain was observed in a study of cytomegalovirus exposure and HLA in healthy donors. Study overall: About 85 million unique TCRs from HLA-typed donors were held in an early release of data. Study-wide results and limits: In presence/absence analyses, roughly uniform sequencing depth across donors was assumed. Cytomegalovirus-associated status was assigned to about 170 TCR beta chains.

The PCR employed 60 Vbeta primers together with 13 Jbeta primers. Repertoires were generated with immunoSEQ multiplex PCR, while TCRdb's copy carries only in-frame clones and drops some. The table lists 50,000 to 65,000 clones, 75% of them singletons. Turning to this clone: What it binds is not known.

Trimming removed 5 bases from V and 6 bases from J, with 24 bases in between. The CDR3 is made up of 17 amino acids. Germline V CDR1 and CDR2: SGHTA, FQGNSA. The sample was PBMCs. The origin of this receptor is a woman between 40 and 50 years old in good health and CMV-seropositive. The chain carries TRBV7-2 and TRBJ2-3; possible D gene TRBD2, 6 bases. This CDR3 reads CASSRRGSSGLGDTQYF. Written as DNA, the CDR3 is TGTGCCAGCAGCCGAAGGGGATCAAGCGGGTTGGGGGATACGCAGTATTTT.